The source of this T cell receptor beta chain is a study of PD-1 blockade in classical Hodgkin lymphoma. The length of the CDR3 is 13 residues. Per germline, CDR1 SQVTM and CDR2 ANQGSEA. The germline V and J ends were trimmed by 4 bases and 2 bases, with 8 bases remaining between them. Brentuximab vedotin exposure varied, and every patient relapsed after autologous stem cell transplantation. Using immunoSEQ multiplex PCR, the repertoire was profiled, and TCRdb retains in-frame clones only, with some absent. The repertoire holds tens of thousands of clones, with more than 90% as singletons. The chain combines TRBV29-1 with TRBJ2-2, with D perhaps matching TRBD2 (5 bases). This sample comprised peripheral blood mononuclear cells (PBMCs), obtained at baseline. This sequence originates from a human donor with classical Hodgkin lymphoma. CDR3 sequence reads: CSVGTLNTGELFF. DNA of the CDR3: TGCAGCGTTGGGACTCTAAACACCGGGGAGCTGTTTTTT.